This is a list of T cell receptor beta chains from one sample in a study of T cell responses to AZD1222 COVID-19 vaccine. Method: immunoSEQ multiplex PCR; TCRdb's copy keeps in-frame clones and lacks some. Of some 150,000 clones in the sample, roughly nine tenths were seen once. The sequencing here drew on peripheral blood, taken on day 0 of MenACWY control vaccination. These receptors all stem from an adult in good health. The conserved cysteine and the conserved F or W are not part of the CDR3 here. Size is stated for part of the rows, as once, few or many counts, or as a class when the clone is expanded.

once,TRBJ1-1,TRBV12-3/TRBV12-4,ASSRTVNTEAF
-,TRBJ2-3,TRBV9,ASSVAGTGGSNTQY
-,TRBJ1-1,TRBV29-1,SVGTSRAEAF
few,TRBJ1-2,TRBV5-1,ASSSNPSDRARSYGYT
-,TRBJ1-2,TRBV28,ASRSPGTGWGDGYT
-,TRBJ2-3,TRBV11-3,ASSLGRSTDTQY
-,TRBJ1-1,TRBV18,ASSPPAGNTEAF
-,TRBJ2-1,TRBV27,ASRRLAGVSAEQF
-,TRBJ1-2,TRBV30,AWRGSRLRARYGYT
-,TRBJ1-6,TRBV25-1,ASSELSGTGVSLH
once,TRBJ1-6,TRBV13,ASSLKTAGAPLH
-,TRBJ1-1,TRBV5-1,ASSPRMGTNTEAF
-,TRBJ2-7,TRBV9,ASSPRGGQDSYEQY
-,TRBJ2-1,TRBV7-9,ASSHPWHGNEQF
once,TRBJ2-1,TRBV3-1/TRBV3-2,ASSQDRKGTGGLQF
-,TRBJ2-6,TRBV19,ASSVQGSGANVLT
-,TRBJ1-1,TRBV27,ASSGQGTEAF
-,TRBJ1-1,TRBV5-1,ASSLGMRDTEAF
-,TRBJ1-6,TRBV10-3,AIAQGGNYNSPLH
-,TRBJ2-7,TRBV14,ASRPQGGTYEQY
once,TRBJ2-3,TRBV7-2,ASSLSGEAGGLWDTQY
-,TRBJ2-7,TRBV4-3,ASSQVSGPLSEQY
-,TRBJ2-5,TRBV7-9,ASRAPGGRGQETQY
-,TRBJ1-5,TRBV5-1,ASSPGGNSNQPQH
once,TRBJ2-3,TRBV10-3,AISEGRNTDTQY
-,TRBJ2-7,TRBV30,AWSQGYEQY
once,TRBJ1-1,TRBV3-1/TRBV3-2,ASSHERGQGLSEAF
-,TRBJ2-2,TRBV20-1,SASRLAGGGTGELF
-,TRBJ2-3,TRBV7-2,ASSLWRLDTQY
-,TRBJ2-1,TRBV6-5,ASRSRTSEQF
-,TRBJ1-5,TRBV6-5,ASRTGGEYQPQH
-,TRBJ1-3,TRBV6-5,ASIGRDLSGNTIY
-,TRBJ2-6,TRBV11-3,ASSLVGGSSGANVLT
-,TRBJ2-1,TRBV2,ASSGIRGQLHNEQF
-,TRBJ1-1,TRBV3-1/TRBV3-2,ASSRAGDSEAF
-,TRBJ1-1,TRBV7-2,ASSLLGGGGTEAF
-,TRBJ2-7,TRBV19,ASSIGTGAYEQY
-,TRBJ1-1,TRBV7-3,ASSLGQLNTEAF
-,TRBJ1-1,TRBV2,ASSFRPEGDAF
-,TRBJ1-1,TRBV3-1/TRBV3-2,ASTSITVGTEAF